A selection of T cell receptor beta chains follows, all from one sample in a study of CD8+CD57+ T cells in acquired aplastic anemia. TCRdb independently ran MiXCR on the reads; one entry per CDR3 protein. The repertoire includes about 160,000 distinct CDR3 sequences, around 40% of them detected once, and approximately 1% sits in the top ten. Sequencing input: sorted CD4+, CD8+, or CD8+CD57+ T cells (not recorded which) from PBMCs. These receptors originate from a human donor in good health. Each CDR3 is given with its conserved first and last residue. A D gene is named only where the DNA matches it firmly. Size tells how often a clone was seen (once, few, many) or the class of an expanded clone, and some rows leave it out.

TRBV2	TRBD1	TRBJ1-5	17	many	CASSGHRAGTGVQPQHF	TGTGCCAGCAGTGGGCACAGGGCCGGGACAGGGGTGCAGCCCCAGCATTTT
TRBV7-9	TRBD1	TRBJ1-4	15	.	CASSTRDRKGEKLFF	TGTGCCAGCAGTACTCGGGACAGGAAGGGTGAAAAACTGTTTTTT
TRBV4-2	.	TRBJ2-3	16	few	CASSPLGGEVTDTQYF	TGTGCCAGCAGCCCTCTAGGTGGGGAAGTCACAGATACGCAGTATTTT
TRBV7-2	.	TRBJ2-1	14	many	CASSLARQGGEQFF	TGTGCCAGCAGCTTAGCGCGACAGGGAGGGGAGCAGTTCTTC
TRBV5-1	TRBD1	TRBJ1-1	16	once	CASSSSTGGTNTEAFF	TGCGCCAGCAGCTCTTCGACAGGGGGCACGAACACTGAAGCTTTCTTT
TRBV2	.	TRBJ2-7	13	.	CATSGGGGYEQYF	TGTGCCACCTCGGGAGGGGGCGGCTACGAGCAGTACTTC
TRBV15	.	TRBJ2-7	13	.	CATSRDTGYEQYF	TGTGCCACCAGCAGAGATACGGGGTACGAGCAGTACTTC
TRBV24-1	.	TRBJ2-1	15	.	CATSMPGGPYNEQFF	TGTGCCACCAGTATGCCCGGGGGGCCTTACAATGAGCAGTTCTTC
TRBV10-3	TRBD2	TRBJ2-5	15	.	CAISEIAGVIETQYF	TGTGCCATCAGCGAGATAGCGGGAGTAATAGAGACCCAGTACTTC
TRBV7-9	TRBD2	TRBJ2-3	15	many	CASSLMSGGVDTQYF	TGTGCCAGCAGCCTTATGAGCGGGGGTGTAGATACGCAGTATTTT